Below, 7 T cell receptor beta chains from the same sample are listed, as sequenced in a study of blood T cell repertoires in COVID-19. Method: immunoSEQ multiplex PCR; TCRdb's copy keeps in-frame clones and lacks some. The sample contains roughly 230,000 clones, around 90% of which appear only once. What was sequenced was peripheral blood. These receptors were taken from a woman in her sixties with COVID-19, enrolled during active disease.

The chain combines TRBV28 with TRBJ1-2; D uncertain. This CDR3 has 14 amino acids. V was trimmed by 5 bases and J by 4 bases, leaving 14 bases between them. Germline CDR1 and CDR2: MDHEN and SYDVKM. CDR3 sequence reads: CASSPEAQTYGYTF. DNA for the CDR3: TGTGCCAGCAGTCCCGAGGCCCAGACCTATGGCTACACCTTC.

Notes on this clone: Germline is not matched at one junction end, which may reflect a read error. The chain uses TRBV6-2 or TRBV6-3 and TRBJ2-1, with TRBD2 identical over 16 bases. Germline V gene sequence: CDR1 MNHEY, CDR2 SVGEGT. CDR3 length equals 15 residues. The CDR3 sequence: CASSYGGTSGGAWIF. DNA for the CDR3: TGTGCCAGCAGTTACGGAGGGACTAGCGGGGGGGCCTGGATCTTC.

This chain links TRBV5-1 with TRBJ2-6; the D gene is possibly TRBD1 (6 bases). Deletions cut 0 bases from V and 2 bases from J, with 6 bases between. Germline V gene sequence: CDR1 SGHRS, CDR2 YFSETQ. The CDR3 has 15 residues. In nucleotides, the CDR3 is TGCGCCAGCAGCTTGGCAGGGGCTGGGGCCAACGTCCTGACTTTC. It codes for CASSLAGAGANVLTF. The entire variable domain, with the rest obtained from reference TRBV5-1 and TRBJ2-6, is as follows: KAGVTQTPRYLIKTRGQQVTLSCSPISGHRSVSWYQQTPGQGLQFLFEYFSETQRNKGNFPGRFSGRQFSNSRSEMNVSTLELGDSALYLCASSLAGAGANVLTFGAGSRLTVL.

This chain joins TRBV27 and TRBJ1-5; 7 nucleotides align to TRBD1. After removal of 6 bases from V and 1 base from J, the junction contained 6 bases not matched to a gene. Germline V gene data show CDR1 as MNHEY and CDR2 as SMNVEV (reference sequence). The CDR3 covers 15 residues. CDR3 sequence: CASRTLGQSNQPQHF. The CDR3 DNA is TGTGCCAGCAGAACTTTGGGACAGAGCAATCAGCCCCAGCATTTT.

The chain recombines TRBV30 with TRBJ2-7, with TRBD1 as a possible D gene (6 bases). The germline gives CDR1 GTSNPN, CDR2 SVGIG (reference sequence). V was trimmed by 1 base and J by 6 bases, leaving 16 bases between them. CDR3 length equals 14 residues. CDR3 protein: CAWSAQGTLSEQYF. Written as DNA, the CDR3 is TGTGCCTGGAGTGCTCAGGGGACCCTCAGCGAGCAGTACTTC.

This clone was counted between two and nine times. This rearrangement joins TRBV10-3 to TRBJ1-1; 8 nucleotides match TRBD1. This CDR3 is built from 15 residues. Germline assignment: CDR1 ENHRY and CDR2 SYGVKD. J gave up 4 bases and V 3 bases, and 7 bases lay outside the gene matches. CDR3: CAISDLTGVATEAFF. Here the CDR3 DNA reads TGTGCCATCAGTGACCTGACAGGGGTGGCCACTGAAGCTTTCTTT.

The chain uses TRBV4-1 and TRBJ1-2; D remains ambiguous. The CDR3 has 13 residues. V was pared by 0 bases and J by 3 bases, with 5 bases between. Germline CDR1 MGHRA, CDR2 YSYEKL. CDR3 DNA: TGCGCCAGCAGCCAAGATCATGACTATGGCTACACCTTC. The encoded protein is CASSQDHDYGYTF.